The clone carrying this T cell receptor beta chain was seen only a few times. Its antigen is undetermined. These data belong to a study of cytomegalovirus exposure and HLA in healthy donors. Study-wide results and limits: Rare TCR sequences dominated, though some public TCRs recurred in many donors.

The CDR3 contains 13 residues. CDR1 and CDR2 (germline): SEHNR, FQNEAQ (reference sequence). Trimming cost V 5 bases and J 1 base, with 8 bases left between them. The PCR ran on 60 Vbeta and 13 Jbeta primers. The table came from immunoSEQ multiplex PCR; TCRdb's copy has only in-frame clones and leaves some out. This sample yields 100,000 or so clones, of which roughly 15% are seen a single time; around 0.86% belongs to the top ten. The source of this sequence is a female donor in good health and CMV-seronegative. Sequenced: PBMCs. The chain couples TRBV7-9 to TRBJ1-1; no reliable D call. CDR3 nucleotide sequence: TGTGCCAGCAGCCCGCCGGGGAACACTGAAGCTTTCTTT. The encoded protein is CASSPPGNTEAFF.